A single sample gave rise to the 32 T cell receptor beta chains below, sequenced in a study of cytomegalovirus exposure and HLA in healthy donors. Use of 60 Vbeta and 13 Jbeta primers characterized the PCR. Profiled with immunoSEQ multiplex PCR; TCRdb holds only in-frame clones, not every one. This table holds 200,000 or so clones, roughly 80% found once. Material: PBMCs. Receptors were obtained from a man aged 50-60 years in good health and CMV-seronegative.

The chain links TRBV15 to TRBJ2-1, with D uncertain. V dropped 0 bases and J dropped 7 bases, with 19 bases sitting between them. The CDR3 sequence is 17 residues long. Germline V gene sequence: CDR1 LNHNV, CDR2 YYDKDF (reference sequence). CDR3 in DNA: TGTGCCACCAGCAGAGATAGGTCGTCCAGGCAGGCAAATGAGCAGTTCTTC. Amino acids: CATSRDRSSRQANEQFF.

This chain uses TRBV11-2 with TRBJ1-3; D gene uncertain. Looked up from germline, CDR1 is SGHAT and CDR2 is FQNNGV. The CDR3 contains 19 residues. Trimming took off 5 bases at V and 0 bases at J, with 23 bases between the two ends. In DNA form, the CDR3 reads TGTGCCAGCAGCATCTACGGACGGACTGAAACCTCCTCTGGAAACACCATATATTTT. This sequence encodes CASSIYGRTETSSGNTIYF.

The CDR3 region is CASRSGDRGNQPQHF. CDR3 bases: TGTGCCAGCAGGTCGGGGGACAGGGGTAATCAGCCCCAGCATTTT. The chain links TRBV28 to TRBJ1-5, with 10 positions matching TRBD1. CDR3 size: 15 residues. Germline V CDR1 and CDR2: MDHEN, SYDVKM. Losses at the gene ends were 6 bases for V and 4 bases for J; bases not matched to a gene: 6.

This clone was seen a single time. The V call is TRBV5-1, the J call TRBJ1-4, with 8 bases fitting TRBD1. The trim removed 4 bases at V and 7 bases at J, leaving 6 bases unmatched. Germline V gene lookup returns CDR1 SGHRS and CDR2 YFSETQ. The CDR3 totals 14 residues. CDR3 nucleotide sequence: TGCGCCAGCAGCCCGGACAGGGCGGGTGAAAAACTGTTTTTT. Translating gives CASSPDRAGEKLFF.

The rearrangement joins TRBV11-1 to TRBJ2-7; tentative D call: TRBD1 (6 bases). CDR1 is SGHAT and CDR2 is FQDESV in the germline V gene (reference sequence). V was pared by 5 bases and J by 4 bases, with 21 bases between. This CDR3 has 16 amino acids. In DNA form, the CDR3 reads TGTGCCAGCAGCCCCCCGGGACACGACGGCCCTTACGAGCAGTACTTC. Translating gives CASSPPGHDGPYEQYF. Filled out from reference TRBV11-1 and TRBJ2-7, the complete variable domain reads EAEVAQSPRYKITEKSQAVAFWCDPISGHATLYWYRQILGQGPELLVQFQDESVVDDSQLPKDRFSAERLKGVDSTLKIQPAELGDSAMYLCASSPPGHDGPYEQYFGPGTRLTVT.

The chain employs TRBV27 and TRBJ2-7; D is uncertain. Trimming left V 10 bases short and J 3 bases short, with 16 bases between. In germline, CDR1 is MNHEY, CDR2 SMNVEV (reference sequence). The CDR3 is 13 residues long. The CDR3 loop is CATRGSLLYEQYF. CDR3 coding DNA: TGTGCCACTCGAGGTAGTCTGCTCTACGAGCAGTACTTC.

The genes are TRBV27 and TRBJ1-1; 8 bases are shared with TRBD1. Germline CDR1 and CDR2: MNHEY and SMNVEV (reference sequence). With 0 bases clipped from V and 4 bases from J, the junction kept 10 bases outside the gene matches. The CDR3 runs 17 residues. This CDR3 is CASSLSPRQGRITEAFF. Here the CDR3 DNA reads TGTGCCAGCAGTTTATCGCCCAGACAGGGGAGAATCACTGAAGCTTTCTTT.

This clone was seen a single time. J is TRBJ2-2 and V is TRBV27; D not resolved. The germline V gene has CDR1 MNHEY and CDR2 SMNVEV (reference sequence). V was trimmed by 1 base and J by 3 bases, leaving 6 bases between them. The length of the CDR3 is 14 residues. The CDR3 region is CASSLWSDTGELFF. CDR3 coding DNA: TGTGCCAGCAGTTTATGGTCAGACACCGGGGAGCTGTTTTTT.

The chain links TRBV28 to TRBJ2-3, with 8 bases that match TRBD2. The CDR3 consists of 14 residues. Germline CDR1 is MDHEN and CDR2 is SYDVKM. Trimming at V came to 7 bases and at J to 6 bases, leaving 9 bases not matched to a gene. CDR3 nucleotide sequence: TGTGCCAGCACCCTAAGGCGGGGGGCCGATACGCAGTATTTT. Encoded protein: CASTLRRGADTQYF.

This clone has a handful of counts. This rearrangement joins TRBV5-1 to TRBJ2-3, with a possible D match to TRBD2 (5 bases). With 4 bases removed from V and 0 bases from J, the gap between germline ends came to 9 bases. CDR1 is SGHRS, CDR2 YFSETQ, per germline. This CDR3 comprises 14 residues. CDR3 nucleotides: TGCGCCAGCAGCCTCGGACTGAGCACAGATACGCAGTATTTT. Translated, it gives CASSLGLSTDTQYF.

This clone was counted only a few times. The same CDR3 is also encoded by other DNA sequences in this sample. The J gene is TRBJ2-3, the V gene TRBV5-1, with 10 bases matching TRBD2. This CDR3 is 15 amino acids long. V was clipped by 0 bases and J by 4 bases; unmatched bases: 2. Germline assignment: CDR1 SGHRS and CDR2 YFSETQ. CDR3 protein: CASSLDGLAADTQYF. In nucleotides, the CDR3 is TGCGCCAGCAGCTTGGATGGACTAGCGGCAGATACGCAGTATTTT. Looking up the rest from reference TRBV5-1 and TRBJ2-3 gives the full variable domain: KAGVTQTPRYLIKTRGQQVTLSCSPISGHRSVSWYQQTPGQGLQFLFEYFSETQRNKGNFPGRFSGRQFSNSRSEMNVSTLELGDSALYLCASSLDGLAADTQYFGPGTRLTVL.

This clone has only one observation. The V call is TRBV2, the J call TRBJ2-2; weak D call: TRBD2 (6 bases). The germline gives CDR1 SNHLY, CDR2 FYNNEI. Trimming cost V 7 bases and J 2 bases, with 11 bases left between them. The length of the CDR3 is 14 residues. The CDR3 protein is CASMRTTNTGELFF. The CDR3 coding sequence is TGTGCCAGCATGAGGACTACTAACACCGGGGAGCTGTTTTTT.

This clone has only a few counts. The chain employs TRBV11-3 and TRBJ2-3; 8 bases are a match to TRBD1. J lost 3 bases, V lost 4 bases, and 3 bases had no gene match. There are 14 residues in the CDR3. Germline CDR1 and CDR2: SGHNT and YENEEA. The CDR3 DNA sequence: TGTGCCAGCAGCTCCCGGACAGGGACAGATACGCAGTATTTT. Protein: CASSSRTGTDTQYF.

The V call is TRBV9, the J call TRBJ2-1; D might be TRBD2 (6 bases). This CDR3 spans 17 amino acids. V dropped 0 bases and J dropped 4 bases, with 17 bases sitting between them. The germline gives CDR1 SGDLS, CDR2 YYNGEE. Here the CDR3 reads CASSVGGSGPIYNEQFF. The DNA of the CDR3 is TGTGCCAGCAGCGTAGGTGGTAGCGGACCTATTTACAATGAGCAGTTCTTC.

The chain links TRBV7-3 to TRBJ1-2; D unresolved. Germline V CDR1 and CDR2: SGHTA, FQGTGA. This CDR3 contains 13 residues. V lost 0 bases to trimming and J lost 5 bases, with 7 bases between them. In nucleotides, the CDR3 is TGTGCCAGCAGCTTAACAGGCGGGTATGGCTACACCTTC. It specifies CASSLTGGYGYTF.

V gene TRBV28 combines with J gene TRBJ2-2, with a tentative D call TRBD1 (7 bases). Trimming cost V 6 bases and J 7 bases, with 12 bases left between them. Germline V CDR1 and CDR2: MDHEN, SYDVKM. CDR3 length equals 13 residues. The CDR3 here is CASSTQGGGELFF. As DNA, the CDR3 is TGTGCCAGCAGCACGCAGGGGGGCGGGGAGCTGTTTTTT.

This chain links TRBV28 with TRBJ2-7, with D perhaps TRBD2 (5 bases). The length of the CDR3 is 16 residues. Between the trimmed V and J ends, which lost 2 bases and 6 bases, there was a span of 20 bases. Germline lookup yields CDR1 MDHEN and CDR2 SYDVKM. The DNA for the CDR3 is TGTGCCAGCAGTTTAAGCGGAGGAAACTCTCCTCTCGAGCAGTACTTC. The encoded protein is CASSLSGGNSPLEQYF.

V gene TRBV5-1 combines with J gene TRBJ2-5, with D tentatively TRBD1 (5 bases). The J call could be wrong; TRBJ2-7 is a better fit for the DNA end. The germline gives CDR1 SGHRS, CDR2 YFSETQ. The CDR3 has 15 residues. The CDR3 loop is CASSLGGAQTYEQYF. CDR3 sequence (DNA): TGCGCCAGCAGCTTGGGGGGCGCCCAAACTTACGAGCAGTACTTC.

In this sample, this clone turned up once. V usage is TRBV9 and J usage is TRBJ1-6, with D perhaps matching TRBD1 (5 bases). The CDR3 is 15 amino acids. Trimming cost V 4 bases and J 10 bases, with 18 bases left between them. From germline, CDR1 is SGDLS and CDR2 YYNGEE. The CDR3 nucleotides read TGTGCCAGCAGCCCACGCCAGGGAAACAACTCACCCCTCCACTTT. Its protein product is CASSPRQGNNSPLHF. Full variable domain (missing parts from reference TRBV9 and TRBJ1-6): DSGVTQTPKHLITATGQRVTLRCSPRSGDLSVYWYQQSLDQGLQFLIQYYNGEERAKGNILERFSAQQFPDLHSELNLSSLELGDSALYFCASSPRQGNNSPLHFGNGTRLTVT.

J is TRBJ1-2 and V is TRBV5-5; TRBD1 might be the D (6 bases). Between the trimmed V and J ends, which lost 0 bases and 5 bases, there was a span of 11 bases. In germline, CDR1 is SGHKS, CDR2 YYEKEE (reference sequence). The CDR3 extends over 14 amino acids. CDR3 sequence (DNA): TGTGCCAGCAGCTTGGATAGCCAGGGGTATGGCTACACCTTC. This translates into CASSLDSQGYGYTF.

The rearrangement uses TRBV29-1 and TRBJ2-7; D perhaps matches TRBD2 (6 bases). This CDR3 is 15 amino acids long. Trimming pared 0 bases from V and 7 bases from J, leaving 19 bases between. Germline V CDR1 and CDR2: SQVTM, ANQGSEA. The CDR3, as DNA: TGCAGCGTTGAAGAGAAGGGACTCGGATCGGAGGAGCAGTACTTC. Its protein product is CSVEEKGLGSEEQYF.

V gene TRBV30 combines with J gene TRBJ2-1; TRBD2 aligns across 9 bases. Germline V lookup: CDR1 GTSNPN, CDR2 SVGIG (reference sequence). The CDR3 runs to 15 residues. With V trimmed by 5 bases and J by 1 base, 6 bases remained unmatched. DNA of the CDR3: TGTGCCTGGCGGCCCGGACTAGCGTCCTACAATGAGCAGTTCTTC. Translating it yields CAWRPGLASYNEQFF.

The chain carries TRBV27 and TRBJ2-7, with 7 bases fitting TRBD2. The CDR3 extends over 14 amino acids. V gave up 3 bases and J gave up 4 bases; unmatched junction bases: 6. Germline V gene sequence: CDR1 MNHEY, CDR2 SMNVEV (reference sequence). In nucleotides, the CDR3 is TGTGCCAGCAGTTTGGGGGAGGGAAGATACGAGCAGTACTTC. This sequence encodes CASSLGEGRYEQYF.

V usage is TRBV5-1 and J usage is TRBJ2-6; the match to TRBD2 covers 9 bases. The V gene's germline CDR1 is SGHRS and CDR2 YFSETQ. The CDR3 is made up of 18 amino acids. With 1 base clipped from V and 0 bases from J, the junction kept 5 bases outside the gene matches. CDR3 coding DNA: TGCGCCAGCAGCTTGACTAGCGGGTTACCCTCTGGGGCCAACGTCCTGACTTTC. Its translation is CASSLTSGLPSGANVLTF.

This clone was picked up one time. The chain links TRBV18 to TRBJ1-2, with D unclear. Trimming removed 10 bases from V and 4 bases from J, with 13 bases in between. The CDR3 has 12 residues. Germline CDR1 KGHSH, CDR2 LQKENI. Here the CDR3 reads CANYKGGYGYTF. The CDR3 nucleotides read TGTGCCAACTACAAAGGCGGCTATGGCTACACCTTC.

This sequence joins TRBV5-1 and TRBJ1-1; tentatively, D is TRBD1 (6 bases). The germline V gene encodes CDR1 SGHRS and CDR2 YFSETQ. V gave up 2 bases and J gave up 1 base, with 12 bases separating them. The CDR3 covers 15 residues. In nucleotides, the CDR3 is TGCGCCAGCAGCTTACAGGGCCGAGGGAACACTGAAGCTTTCTTT. Amino acid sequence: CASSLQGRGNTEAFF. Full variable domain (rest looked up from reference TRBV5-1 and TRBJ1-1): KAGVTQTPRYLIKTRGQQVTLSCSPISGHRSVSWYQQTPGQGLQFLFEYFSETQRNKGNFPGRFSGRQFSNSRSEMNVSTLELGDSALYLCASSLQGRGNTEAFFGQGTRLTVV.

This rearrangement joins TRBV29-1 to TRBJ2-1, with TRBD1 as a possible D gene (9 bases). The germline gives CDR1 SQVTM, CDR2 ANQGSEA. Trimming took off 7 bases at V and 7 bases at J, with 23 bases between the two ends. The CDR3 runs 15 residues. The CDR3 DNA reads as TGCAGCGCCGGACCGACAGGGGGACTAGGGAATGAGCAGTTCTTC. Translation: CSAGPTGGLGNEQFF.

The J gene is TRBJ1-3, the V gene TRBV6-1; D not certain. Between the trimmed V and J ends, which lost 8 bases and 0 bases, there was a span of 11 bases. The CDR3 consists of 14 residues. Germline assignment: CDR1 MNHNS and CDR2 SASEGT. The CDR3 DNA follows: TGTGCCAGCGGCCCGACTGACTCTGGAAACACCATATATTTT. Its protein is CASGPTDSGNTIYF.

The chain carries TRBV6-6 and TRBJ1-1; the D is unclear. CDR1 MNHNY and CDR2 SVGAGI come from the germline V gene (reference sequence). This CDR3 has 13 amino acids. V lost 7 bases and J 11 bases, leaving 20 bases between the germline ends. The CDR3 DNA reads TGTGCCAGCACCTCAGAGGGTGCTCAAGGGGCTTTCTTT. It is translated as CASTSEGAQGAFF.

This clone appeared once. This chain links TRBV27 with TRBJ1-5; TRBD1 matches 9 bases. There are 14 residues in the CDR3. CDR1 and CDR2 (germline): MNHEY, SMNVEV (reference sequence). V dropped 5 bases and J dropped 6; count of bases not matched to a gene: 5. CDR3 region: CASSRTGDGQPQHF. Written as DNA, the CDR3 is TGTGCCAGCAGTCGGACAGGGGATGGTCAGCCCCAGCATTTT.

The chain carries TRBV27 and TRBJ2-7, with 8 positions matching TRBD1. The J segment lost 6 bases and the V segment lost 5 bases, leaving 6 bases of the junction unmatched. In germline, CDR1 is MNHEY, CDR2 SMNVEV (reference sequence). There are 13 residues in the CDR3. The CDR3 protein is CASSSDRGAEQYF. The DNA for the CDR3 is TGTGCCAGCAGTAGTGACAGGGGTGCCGAGCAGTACTTC.

This clone was counted a single time. The chain links TRBV2 to TRBJ2-5, with 7 bases lining up with TRBD1. Germline trimming cut 6 bases from V and 5 bases from J; bases unmatched to any gene: 6. The CDR3 consists of 13 residues. In germline, CDR1 is SNHLY, CDR2 FYNNEI. As DNA, the CDR3 is TGTGCCAGCAGAGGGGGCGTGTTGGAGACCCAGTACTTC. Amino acid sequence: CASRGGVLETQYF.